This T cell receptor (beta chain) is from a study of T cell responses to AZD1222 COVID-19 vaccine. Study overall: Pooled in the analysis were second doses at about 4 or about 12 weeks. General study findings and limits: Unmutated regions of variants are reportedly targeted by nearly half of spike-specific TCRs. Among the donors, most were white British and more were female, and clonal diversity was possibly underestimated.

Here immunoSEQ multiplex PCR was the method, and the copy in TCRdb shows in-frame clones only, minus some. This sample yields 100,000 to 150,000 clones, of which about 87% are seen a single time; about 5.6% belongs to the top ten. Worth noting for this clone: The antigen is unknown.

Germline V gene lookup returns CDR1 SGHTA and CDR2 FQGNSA. The CDR3 totals 18 residues. V shed 4 bases and J 0 bases; nucleotides not matched to a gene: 15. The TCR originated in an adult in good health. The material sequenced was peripheral blood, taken on day 0 of AZD1222 vaccination. The genes are TRBV7-2 and TRBJ2-7, with TRBD2 matching 7 bases. The CDR3, as DNA: TGTGCCAGCAGCTCCCCGGCTAGCGGTTATACAAACTCCTACGAGCAGTACTTC. Its protein product is CASSSPASGYTNSYEQYF.